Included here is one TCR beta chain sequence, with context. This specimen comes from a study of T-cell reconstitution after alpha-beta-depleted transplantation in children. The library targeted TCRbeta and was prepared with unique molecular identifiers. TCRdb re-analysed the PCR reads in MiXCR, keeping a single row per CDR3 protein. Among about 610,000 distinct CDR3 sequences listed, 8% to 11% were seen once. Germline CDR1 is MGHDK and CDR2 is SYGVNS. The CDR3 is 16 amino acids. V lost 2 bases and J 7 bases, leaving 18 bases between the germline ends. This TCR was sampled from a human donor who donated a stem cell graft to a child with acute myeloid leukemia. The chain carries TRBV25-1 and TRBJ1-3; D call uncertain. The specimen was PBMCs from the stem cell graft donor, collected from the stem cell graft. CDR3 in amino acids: CASSEVRVSAGNTIYF. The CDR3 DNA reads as TGTGCCAGCAGTGAAGTGAGGGTTTCGGCCGGCAACACCATATATTTT.